This record covers a single TCR beta chain. There are 12 residues in the CDR3. V was trimmed by 3 bases and J by 5 bases, leaving 7 bases between them. Germline V gives CDR1 KGHSH, CDR2 LQKENI. The entry originates in a study of blood T cell repertoires in COVID-19. Study at large: The United States, Italy and Spain were the sources of the acute and convalescent COVID-19 samples. Sources were T cells, B-cell-depleted T cells, or PBMCs; the material itself was cDNA or gDNA.

The method was immunoSEQ multiplex PCR; TCRdb's version includes in-frame clones alone and lacks a portion of them. The sample consists of about 240,000 clones, more than 75% of them appearing once. This TCR was sampled from a woman between 35 and 50 years old who had recovered from COVID-19. Sequencing was done on a sample of peripheral blood. The chain is built from TRBV18 and TRBJ1-1, with D uncertain. CDR3 in amino acids: CASSPLGTEAFF. The CDR3 DNA reads as TGTGCCAGCTCACCCCTCGGGACTGAAGCTTTCTTT.